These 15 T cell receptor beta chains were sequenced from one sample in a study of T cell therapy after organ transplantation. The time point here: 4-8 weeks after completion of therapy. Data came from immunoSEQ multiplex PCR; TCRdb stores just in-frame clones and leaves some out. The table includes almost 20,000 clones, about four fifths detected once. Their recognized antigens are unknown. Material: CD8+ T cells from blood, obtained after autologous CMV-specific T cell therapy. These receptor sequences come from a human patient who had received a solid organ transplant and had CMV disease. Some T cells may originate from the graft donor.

The CDR3 protein is CASSLDGGLSSYNEQFF. The CDR3 coding sequence is TGTGCCAGCAGCTTGGATGGCGGCCTGAGCTCCTACAATGAGCAGTTCTTC. The chain is built from TRBV5-4 and TRBJ2-1; no clear D gene. Germline lookup yields CDR1 SGHNT and CDR2 YYREEE (reference sequence). The CDR3 runs 17 residues. V was cut by 0 bases and J by 0 bases, with 13 bases left in between.

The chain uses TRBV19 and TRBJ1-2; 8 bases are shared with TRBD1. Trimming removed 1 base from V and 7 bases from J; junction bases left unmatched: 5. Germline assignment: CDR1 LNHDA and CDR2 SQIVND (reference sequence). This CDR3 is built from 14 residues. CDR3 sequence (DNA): TGTGCCAGTAGTATAGGACAGGGGCCGGGTGGCTACACCTTC. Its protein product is CASSIGQGPGGYTF.

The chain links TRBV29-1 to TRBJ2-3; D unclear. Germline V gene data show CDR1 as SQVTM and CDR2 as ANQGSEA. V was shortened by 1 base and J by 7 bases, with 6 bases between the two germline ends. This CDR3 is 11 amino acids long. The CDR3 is CSVEVAYTQYF. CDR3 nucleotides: TGCAGCGTTGAAGTGGCATATACGCAGTATTTT.

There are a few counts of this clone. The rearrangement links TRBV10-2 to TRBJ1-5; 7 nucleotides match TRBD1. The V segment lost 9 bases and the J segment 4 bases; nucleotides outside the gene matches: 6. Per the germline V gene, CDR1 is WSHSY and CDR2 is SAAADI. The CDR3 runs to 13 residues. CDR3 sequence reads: CASTGTVNQPQHF. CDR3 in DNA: TGCGCCAGTACCGGGACAGTTAATCAGCCCCAGCATTTT.

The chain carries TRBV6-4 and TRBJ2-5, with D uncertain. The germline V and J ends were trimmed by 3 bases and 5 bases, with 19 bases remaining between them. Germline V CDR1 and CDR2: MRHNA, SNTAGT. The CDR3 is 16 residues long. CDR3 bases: TGTGCCAGCAGTGAACACCCCGGGTCCGGAAAGGAGACCCAGTACTTC. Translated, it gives CASSEHPGSGKETQYF.

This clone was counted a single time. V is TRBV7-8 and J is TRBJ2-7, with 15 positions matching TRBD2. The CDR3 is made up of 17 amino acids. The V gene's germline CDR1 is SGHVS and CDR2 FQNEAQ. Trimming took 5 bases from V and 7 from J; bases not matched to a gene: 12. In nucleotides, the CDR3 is TGTGCCAGCAGCCCCGGACTAGCGGGAGGGCCAACTGAGGAGCAGTACTTC. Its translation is CASSPGLAGGPTEEQYF.

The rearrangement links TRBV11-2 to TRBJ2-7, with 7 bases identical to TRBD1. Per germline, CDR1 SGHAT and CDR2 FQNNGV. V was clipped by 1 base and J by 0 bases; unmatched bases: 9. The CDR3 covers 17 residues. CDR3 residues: CASSLGLGQEASYEQYF. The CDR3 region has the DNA TGTGCCAGCAGCTTAGGTCTAGGACAGGAGGCCTCCTACGAGCAGTACTTC.

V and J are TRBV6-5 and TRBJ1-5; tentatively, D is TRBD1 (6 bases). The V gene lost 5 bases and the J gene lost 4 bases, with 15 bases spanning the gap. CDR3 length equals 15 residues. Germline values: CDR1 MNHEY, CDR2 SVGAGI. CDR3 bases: TGTGCCAGCAGTCACTGGCAGGGGTCTAATCAGCCCCAGCATTTT. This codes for CASSHWQGSNQPQHF.

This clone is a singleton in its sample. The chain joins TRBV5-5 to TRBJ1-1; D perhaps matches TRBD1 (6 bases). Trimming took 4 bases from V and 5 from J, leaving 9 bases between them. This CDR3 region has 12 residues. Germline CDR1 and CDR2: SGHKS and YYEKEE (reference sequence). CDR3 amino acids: CASSIGGTEAFF. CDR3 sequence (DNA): TGTGCCAGCAGCATAGGGGGGACTGAAGCTTTCTTT.

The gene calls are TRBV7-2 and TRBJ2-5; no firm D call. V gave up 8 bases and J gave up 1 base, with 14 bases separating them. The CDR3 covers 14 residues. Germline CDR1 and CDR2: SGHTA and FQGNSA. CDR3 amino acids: CASGDQRIQETQYF. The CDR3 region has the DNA TGTGCCAGCGGAGACCAGCGAATCCAAGAGACCCAGTACTTC.

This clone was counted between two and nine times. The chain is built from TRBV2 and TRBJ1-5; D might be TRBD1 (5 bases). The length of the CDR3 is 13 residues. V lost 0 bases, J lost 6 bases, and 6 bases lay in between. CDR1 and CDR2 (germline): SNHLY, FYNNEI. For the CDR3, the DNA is TGTGCCAGCAGTGAAGCCAGGGCTCAGCCCCAGCATTTT. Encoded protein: CASSEARAQPQHF.

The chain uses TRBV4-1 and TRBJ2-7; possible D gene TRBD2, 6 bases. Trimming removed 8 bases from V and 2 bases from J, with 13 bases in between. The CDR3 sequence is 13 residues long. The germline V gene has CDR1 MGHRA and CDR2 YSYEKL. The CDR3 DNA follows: TGCGCCAGCGCTCCGGGGGAGACCTACGAGCAGTACTTC. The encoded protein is CASAPGETYEQYF.

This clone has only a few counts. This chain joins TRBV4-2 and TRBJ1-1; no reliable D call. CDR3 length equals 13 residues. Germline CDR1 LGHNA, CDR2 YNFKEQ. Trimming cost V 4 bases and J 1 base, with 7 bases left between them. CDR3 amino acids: CASSPLGNTEAFF. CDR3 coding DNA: TGTGCCAGCAGCCCTTTAGGGAACACTGAAGCTTTCTTT.

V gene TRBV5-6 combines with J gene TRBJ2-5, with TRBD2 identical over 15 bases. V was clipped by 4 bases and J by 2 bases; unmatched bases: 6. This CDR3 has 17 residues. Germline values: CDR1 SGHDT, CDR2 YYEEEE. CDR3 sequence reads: CASSLGTSGGYQETQYF. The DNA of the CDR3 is TGTGCCAGCAGCCTAGGGACTAGCGGGGGGTATCAAGAGACCCAGTACTTC.

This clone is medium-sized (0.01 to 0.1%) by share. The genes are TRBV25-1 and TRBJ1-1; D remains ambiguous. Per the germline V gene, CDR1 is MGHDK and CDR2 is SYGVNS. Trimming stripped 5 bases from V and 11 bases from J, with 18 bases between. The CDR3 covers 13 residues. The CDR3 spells CASSTGSDLEAFF. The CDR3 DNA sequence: TGTGCCAGCAGTACGGGGTCGGACCTGGAGGCTTTCTTT. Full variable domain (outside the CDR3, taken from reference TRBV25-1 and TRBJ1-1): EADIYQTPRYLVIGTGKKITLECSQTMGHDKMYWYQQDPGMELHLIHYSYGVNSTEKGDLSSESTVSRIRTEHFPLTLESARPSHTSQYLCASSTGSDLEAFFGQGTRLTVV.